The 27 T cell receptor beta chains in this list originate from one sample, sequenced in a study of blood T cell repertoires in COVID-19. Generated by immunoSEQ multiplex PCR, the TCRdb table keeps only in-frame clones and is missing some. Of a few hundred thousand clones listed, 80% to 90% are singletons. The source material was PBMCs or T cells enriched from blood (not recorded which). These receptors came from a man aged 25-45 years who had recovered from COVID-19.

The V and J genes are TRBV5-1 and TRBJ2-5, with 7 positions matching TRBD1. CDR3 length equals 13 residues. With 3 bases clipped from V and 7 bases from J, the junction kept 6 bases outside the gene matches. Germline values: CDR1 SGHRS, CDR2 YFSETQ. CDR3 nucleotide sequence: TGCGCCAGCAGCTCGGGGACAGATCGGACCCAGTACTTC. Its translation: CASSSGTDRTQYF. Supplemented by reference TRBV5-1 and TRBJ2-5, the full variable domain reads KAGVTQTPRYLIKTRGQQVTLSCSPISGHRSVSWYQQTPGQGLQFLFEYFSETQRNKGNFPGRFSGRQFSNSRSEMNVSTLELGDSALYLCASSSGTDRTQYFGPGTRLLVL.

V gene TRBV18 combines with J gene TRBJ2-7; 7 nucleotides match TRBD1. The CDR3 is made up of 13 amino acids. V trimming: 5 bases; J trimming: 6 bases; junction bases outside the gene matches: 7. Germline CDR1 is KGHSH and CDR2 is LQKENI. This CDR3 reads CASSSGQTGEQYF. DNA for the CDR3: TGTGCCAGCTCATCGGGACAGACCGGCGAGCAGTACTTC.

The chain joins TRBV6-4 to TRBJ2-2; 8 bases line up with TRBD2. This CDR3 comprises 14 residues. CDR1 MRHNA and CDR2 SNTAGT come from the germline V gene. V lost 5 bases, J lost 7 bases, and 6 bases stayed unmatched. The CDR3 protein is CASSKTSGGGELFF. CDR3 sequence (DNA): TGTGCCAGCAGTAAGACCAGCGGGGGCGGGGAGCTGTTTTTT.

V gene TRBV6-5 combines with J gene TRBJ2-2, with no clear D. CDR1 is MNHEY and CDR2 is SVGAGI in the germline V gene. This CDR3 contains 12 residues. V was cut by 7 bases and J by 4 bases, with 7 bases left in between. CDR3 sequence: CASTVFTGELFF. Written as DNA, the CDR3 is TGTGCCAGCACGGTCTTCACCGGGGAGCTGTTTTTT.

This clone was seen a handful of times. The chain links TRBV7-6 to TRBJ1-6; the D gene is possibly TRBD1 (6 bases). The germline CDR1 and CDR2 sequences are SGHVS and FNYEAQ. The CDR3 has 13 residues. Between the trimmed V and J ends, which lost 5 bases and 10 bases, there was a span of 12 bases. The CDR3 DNA reads TGTGCCAGCAGCCCAGCAGGGGTATCACCCCTCCACTTT. Its translation is CASSPAGVSPLHF.

This sequence joins TRBV7-3 and TRBJ2-2; D is undetermined. Looked up from germline, CDR1 is SGHTA and CDR2 is FQGTGA. V lost 2 bases, J lost 8 bases, and 9 bases lay in between. The CDR3 runs to 13 residues. CDR3 nucleotides: TGTGCCAGCAGCTTACAAATGGAGGGGGAGCTGTTTTTT. Its protein product is CASSLQMEGELFF.

V gene TRBV11-2 combines with J gene TRBJ2-1, with a possible D match to TRBD1 (5 bases). V was shortened by 6 bases and J by 5 bases, with 20 bases between the two germline ends. Looked up from germline, CDR1 is SGHAT and CDR2 is FQNNGV. The CDR3 is 16 amino acids. The CDR3 sequence is CASSTSGKRVDNEQFF. The CDR3 nucleotides read TGTGCCAGCAGTACCTCAGGGAAAAGGGTGGACAATGAGCAGTTCTTC. Full variable domain (remainder filled in from reference TRBV11-2 and TRBJ2-1): EAGVAQSPRYKIIEKRQSVAFWCNPISGHATLYWYQQILGQGPKLLIQFQNNGVVDDSQLPKDRFSAERLKGVDSTLKIQPAKLEDSAVYLCASSTSGKRVDNEQFFGPGTRLTVL.

The gene calls are TRBV10-3 and TRBJ1-3, with 7 bases identical to TRBD1. The junction had 10 bases not matched to a gene; V was cut back by 0 bases and J by 2 bases. Germline CDR1 and CDR2: ENHRY and SYGVKD. The CDR3 has 18 amino acids. CDR3 sequence: CAISESAPGQPPGNTIYF. The CDR3 nucleotides are TGTGCCATCAGTGAGTCAGCCCCGGGACAGCCTCCTGGAAACACCATATATTTT.

The rearrangement links TRBV19 to TRBJ1-4; D may be TRBD1 (5 bases). Trimming shortened V by 4 bases and J by 8 bases, and 11 bases separated the two germline ends. In germline, CDR1 is LNHDA, CDR2 SQIVND (reference sequence). This CDR3 comprises 13 residues. CDR3 protein: CASSSQGREKLFF. The DNA for the CDR3 is TGTGCCAGTAGTAGTCAGGGAAGGGAAAAACTGTTTTTT.

The chain combines TRBV29-1 with TRBJ2-4; 9 bases are shared with TRBD1. This CDR3 contains 19 residues. The ends lost 6 bases at V and 0 bases at J; junction bases unmatched: 18. The germline V gene encodes CDR1 SQVTM and CDR2 ANQGSEA. The CDR3 region is CSVKTGTGLTLLAKNIQYF. The CDR3, as DNA: TGCAGCGTCAAGACCGGGACAGGGCTTACTCTTCTAGCCAAAAACATTCAGTACTTC.

This clone showed up just a few times. The chain is built from TRBV7-9 and TRBJ1-6; 7 positions match TRBD1. With 5 bases clipped from V and 4 bases from J, the junction kept 2 bases outside the gene matches. CDR3 length: 14 residues. CDR1 SEHNR and CDR2 FQNEAQ come from the germline V gene (reference sequence). The CDR3 here is CASSRQGYNSPLHF. Here the CDR3 DNA reads TGTGCCAGCAGCAGACAGGGATATAATTCACCCCTCCACTTT.

The rearrangement joins TRBV28 to TRBJ1-1; D is perhaps TRBD1 (5 bases). The V end was cut by 2 bases, the J end by 5 bases, with 12 bases between. Germline V lookup: CDR1 MDHEN, CDR2 SYDVKM. This CDR3 has 14 residues. In DNA, the CDR3 is TGTGCCAGCAGTTTAACAGGCCTAACAACTGAAGCTTTCTTT. It encodes CASSLTGLTTEAFF.

This rearrangement joins TRBV6-2 or TRBV6-3 to TRBJ2-1; no firm D call. The CDR3 runs 15 residues. Per germline, CDR1 MNHEY and CDR2 SVGEGT. V lost 0 bases and J lost 8, with 14 bases in between. The CDR3 DNA sequence: TGTGCCAGCAGTTACTCTTTGGGCAGCCCTCATGAGCAGTTCTTC. Its protein product is CASSYSLGSPHEQFF.

This clone was seen a few times. Other nucleotide sequences in the sample specify the same CDR3. This chain connects TRBV4-1 to TRBJ1-5, with no clear D. The germline V and J ends were trimmed by 1 base and 2 bases, with 6 bases remaining between them. Germline CDR1 MGHRA, CDR2 YSYEKL. This CDR3 is 14 amino acids long. The CDR3 region has the DNA TGCGCCAGCAGCCAAGTGGGAGGCAATCAGCCCCAGCATTTT. It is translated as CASSQVGGNQPQHF.

This clone was found a few times. The chain is built from TRBV5-1 and TRBJ2-7; possibly TRBD2 for D (5 bases). V lost 2 bases to trimming and J lost 0 bases, with 12 bases between them. Per the germline V gene, CDR1 is SGHRS and CDR2 is YFSETQ. The CDR3 runs to 15 residues. CDR3 region: CASSLAPGSSYEQYF. The CDR3 coding sequence is TGCGCCAGCAGCTTAGCTCCTGGGAGCTCCTACGAGCAGTACTTC. The full variable domain, completed using reference TRBV5-1 and TRBJ2-7, is KAGVTQTPRYLIKTRGQQVTLSCSPISGHRSVSWYQQTPGQGLQFLFEYFSETQRNKGNFPGRFSGRQFSNSRSEMNVSTLELGDSALYLCASSLAPGSSYEQYFGPGTRLTVT.

This chain links TRBV19 with TRBJ2-7; TRBD1 might be the D (5 bases). Trimming removed 1 base from V and 1 base from J, with 8 bases in between. The CDR3 runs 14 residues. The V gene's germline CDR1 is LNHDA and CDR2 SQIVND (reference sequence). The CDR3 region is CASSIGRQSYEQYF. CDR3 DNA: TGTGCCAGTAGTATAGGACGACAGTCCTACGAGCAGTACTTC.

V and J are TRBV30 and TRBJ2-3; D is perhaps TRBD1 (6 bases). Germline V CDR1 and CDR2: GTSNPN, SVGIG (reference sequence). With 0 bases removed from V and 1 base from J, the gap between germline ends came to 8 bases. This CDR3 has 14 amino acids. Here the CDR3 DNA reads TGTGCCTGGAGTGTGGCAGGGGGCACAGATACGCAGTATTTT. This gives the protein CAWSVAGGTDTQYF.

Comments on this clone: Other DNA sequences within the sample encode an identical CDR3. The chain combines TRBV18 with TRBJ2-5, with 7 bases identical to TRBD1. J gave up 1 base and V 3 bases, and 2 bases lay outside the gene matches. CDR3 length: 14 residues. Germline V gene data show CDR1 as KGHSH and CDR2 as LQKENI. CDR3 amino acids: CASSPWDSQETQYF. CDR3 nucleotide sequence: TGTGCCAGCTCACCGTGGGACAGCCAAGAGACCCAGTACTTC.

The chain joins TRBV9 to TRBJ1-5; D call uncertain. Germline CDR1 SGDLS, CDR2 YYNGEE. V lost 5 bases, J lost 2 bases, and 14 bases lay in between. There are 15 residues in the CDR3. This chain's CDR3 is CASSAGTLGNQPQHF. For the CDR3, the DNA is TGTGCCAGCAGTGCGGGTACCCTGGGCAATCAGCCCCAGCATTTT.

The chain joins TRBV9 to TRBJ1-1; D remains unclear. V lost 4 bases, J lost 7 bases, and 8 bases lay in between. CDR1 is SGDLS, CDR2 YYNGEE, per germline. This CDR3 is 11 amino acids long. Written as DNA, the CDR3 is TGTGCCAGCAGCCCTAAGAGTGAAGCTTTCTTT. This codes for CASSPKSEAFF.

The chain carries TRBV4-2 and TRBJ1-1, with D unclear. The length of the CDR3 is 17 residues. Germline lookup yields CDR1 LGHNA and CDR2 YNFKEQ. The V end was cut by 4 bases, the J end by 4 bases, with 22 bases between. The CDR3 sequence is CASSPKFEAAGGTEAFF. The CDR3 nucleotides read TGTGCCAGCAGCCCCAAATTCGAGGCAGCGGGCGGCACTGAAGCTTTCTTT.

The sample holds one count of this clone. The chain uses TRBV10-3 and TRBJ1-5, with D possibly TRBD1 on 6 matching bases. Germline loops: CDR1 ENHRY, CDR2 SYGVKD. V shed 5 bases and J shed 1 base, with 12 bases lying between them. The CDR3 has 15 amino acids. Here the CDR3 DNA reads TGTGCCATCAGTCAAGCAGGGGAGAGCAATCAGCCCCAGCATTTT. Amino acid sequence: CAISQAGESNQPQHF.

V usage is TRBV19 and J usage is TRBJ1-2; D is ambiguous. The germline V gene has CDR1 LNHDA and CDR2 SQIVND (reference sequence). The CDR3 is made up of 12 amino acids. With 8 bases removed from V and 1 base from J, the gap between germline ends came to 8 bases. CDR3 nucleotide sequence: TGTGCCAGTTTGACACGTAACTATGGCTACACCTTC. Translating gives CASLTRNYGYTF.

The chain has TRBV29-1 and TRBJ1-2; 7 bases are shared with TRBD1. The CDR3 runs to 13 residues. Germline V gene data show CDR1 as SQVTM and CDR2 as ANQGSEA. The ends lost 2 bases at V and 6 bases at J; junction bases unmatched: 6. CDR3 residues: CSVELGQPNGYTF. The CDR3 region has the DNA TGCAGCGTTGAATTGGGACAGCCGAATGGCTACACCTTC.

V gene TRBV11-2 combines with J gene TRBJ2-3, with 7 bases that match TRBD2. CDR1 is SGHAT, CDR2 FQNNGV, per germline. The CDR3 has 15 amino acids. V was clipped by 2 bases and J by 5 bases; unmatched bases: 7. CDR3 protein: CASSLRGGGLDTQYF. Written as DNA, the CDR3 is TGTGCCAGCAGCTTAAGGGGCGGGGGTCTAGATACGCAGTATTTT.

This clone was observed a single time. The rearrangement uses TRBV13 and TRBJ2-4, with D maybe TRBD2 (5 bases). V was pared by 3 bases and J by 2 bases, with 8 bases between. The germline V gene has CDR1 PRHDT and CDR2 FYEKMQ (reference sequence). This CDR3 has 14 residues. The CDR3 bases are TGTGCCAGCAGCTTGAGGGATACCAAAAACATTCAGTACTTC. As protein: CASSLRDTKNIQYF.

The chain joins TRBV27 to TRBJ1-2, with 7 positions matching TRBD1. This CDR3 is 13 amino acids long. Losses at the gene ends were 6 bases for V and 10 bases for J; bases not matched to a gene: 11. Per the germline V gene, CDR1 is MNHEY and CDR2 is SMNVEV (reference sequence). The CDR3 bases are TGTGCCAGCAGCATGACGACAGGGCTTTACTACACCTTC. Translation: CASSMTTGLYYTF.